Detailed here is one T cell receptor beta chain. Antigen unknown. This entry belongs to a study of shared clonotypes between healthy human individuals. As handled by the study authors: ImmunoSEQ supplied junction-only sequences lacking quality scores, so filtering was different. Measured with immunoSEQ multiplex PCR; TCRdb has only the in-frame clones, and not every one. V, J and clone size reflect that table, while D and trimming were determined from the DNA. The top ten hold under 20% of the sample, which has some 320,000 clones, about nine tenths seen once. Study-level findings and limits: Across subsets, estimated richness was generally greater for naive than for memory populations. A few donors had around 5% of their naive CD4 clonotypes in common.

The CDR3 has 16 amino acids. Trimming shortened V by 0 bases and J by 4 bases, and 15 bases separated the two germline ends. The germline gives CDR1 LGHNA, CDR2 YSLEER. CD8 memory combined CD45RO+ cells with CCR7-negative CD45RA+ TemRA cells. Specimen: memory CD8+ T cells sorted from blood. Sample subset: CD45RO+ cells pooled with CCR7-negative TemRA cells. The TCR originated in a young man in good health. The chain employs TRBV4-3 and TRBJ1-2; no clear D. The CDR3 loop reads CASSQDGQAPLYGYTF. The DNA for the CDR3 is TGCGCCAGCAGCCAAGACGGTCAGGCACCCCTCTATGGCTACACCTTC.